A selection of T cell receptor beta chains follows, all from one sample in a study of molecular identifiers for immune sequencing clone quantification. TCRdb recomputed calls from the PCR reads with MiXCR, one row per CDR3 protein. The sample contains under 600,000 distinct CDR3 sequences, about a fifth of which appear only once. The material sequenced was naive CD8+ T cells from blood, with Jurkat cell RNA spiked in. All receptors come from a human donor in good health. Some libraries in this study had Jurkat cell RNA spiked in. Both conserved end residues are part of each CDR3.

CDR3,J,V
CASTPGTRSNTEAFF,TRBJ1-1,TRBV19
CASSYARAAGAGEQYF,TRBJ2-7,TRBV6-2/TRBV6-3
CATSTPTYSNQPRHF,TRBJ1-5,TRBV15
CASSLKAGPTDTQYF,TRBJ2-3,TRBV4-3
CSAPTDRSYNEQFF,TRBJ2-1,TRBV20-1
CASSFRTSAYEQYF,TRBJ2-7,TRBV6-2/TRBV6-3
CASSLGAGTQYF,-,TRBV28
CASSFRGGGFNSPLHF,TRBJ1-6,TRBV27
CASNQEGRGTDTQYF,TRBJ2-3,TRBV4-3
CASSPPTSSTDTQYF,TRBJ2-3,TRBV9
CASSLPGGADTQYF,TRBJ2-3,TRBV28
CSATDRRVSNEKLFF,TRBJ1-4,TRBV20-1
CASSLGGPTYNEQFF,TRBJ2-1,TRBV5-4
CASSTAGNAGELFF,TRBJ2-2,TRBV28
CASSNKAGTAYPEYF,TRBJ2-3,TRBV18
CSAWTSGKQDTQYF,TRBJ2-3,TRBV20-1
CASSSYSGRAMAKNIQYF,TRBJ2-4,TRBV21-1
CASRVYGLFGGAMNTEAFF,TRBJ1-1,TRBV27
CASKGIYNQPQHF,TRBJ1-5,TRBV19
CASSLPSEVGTGELFF,TRBJ2-2,TRBV4-2
CSAGYLDKNRGGYTF,TRBJ1-2,TRBV20-1
CASSPRTGYGYTF,TRBJ1-2,TRBV9
CASSFNAPSTDTQYF,TRBJ2-3,TRBV12-3/TRBV12-4
CASTREGAVYTDTQYF,TRBJ2-3,TRBV19
CSAVLAGGSDTQYF,TRBJ2-3,TRBV29-1
CASSGAGTVDTEAFF,TRBJ1-1,TRBV18
CASTYGGENIQYF,TRBJ2-4,TRBV6-2/TRBV6-3
CASSPTGVEQYF,TRBJ2-7,TRBV7-9
CASSLLTGGLDNEQFF,TRBJ2-1,TRBV7-6
CASSLDRTSGGFYEQYF,TRBJ2-7,TRBV5-6
CSARGGQPQHF,TRBJ1-5,TRBV20-1
CASSQDQGDYGYTF,TRBJ1-2,TRBV4-1
CASSYPEAGGTDTQYF,TRBJ2-3,TRBV6-2/TRBV6-3
CASSAPGARVGETQYF,TRBJ2-5,TRBV7-9
CASSGTANNEQFF,TRBJ2-1,TRBV4-3
CASALWGQSLTDTQYF,TRBJ2-3,TRBV6-1
CASSPEGFSGNTIYF,TRBJ1-3,TRBV11-2
CASRPGLAMGADTQYF,TRBJ2-3,TRBV5-6
CASSWIGDNSYEQYF,TRBJ2-7,TRBV5-1
CASPSGRDDEQFF,TRBJ2-1,TRBV2
CASSLGQNAEAFF,TRBJ1-1,TRBV5-1
CASSSRWSTDTQYF,TRBJ2-3,TRBV2
CAWSTRAVGISSYNEQFF,TRBJ2-1,TRBV30
CATSDFAGTSTDTQYF,TRBJ2-3,TRBV24-1
CASSPRGHRETQYF,TRBJ2-5,TRBV6-2/TRBV6-3
CASSPQTDPLNEQFF,TRBJ2-1,TRBV9
CASNRGSIQPQHF,TRBJ1-5,TRBV2
CASSQDSAGAETQYF,TRBJ2-5,TRBV4-3
CASSPDGEYSPLHF,TRBJ1-6,TRBV7-2
CSARDSATSPHEQYF,TRBJ2-7,TRBV20-1
CASSLAVSGANVLTF,TRBJ2-6,TRBV5-6
CASSYADSLETQYF,TRBJ2-5,TRBV6-5
CASSPDYSEAKNIQYF,TRBJ2-4,TRBV7-9
CASSPQGAGEKLFF,TRBJ1-4,TRBV27
CASSPEGGAGTGELFF,TRBJ2-2,TRBV5-4
CASSHGRTDTQYF,TRBJ2-3,TRBV14
CASSLGGRNGYTF,TRBJ1-2,TRBV7-9
CASSQDQRGIYEQYF,TRBJ2-7,TRBV14
CASSSQGDGQPQHF,TRBJ1-5,TRBV12-3/TRBV12-4